The present TCR beta chain was sequenced within a study of T-cell memory formation after mild COVID-19. This clonotype was seen ten or more times. Its antigen remains unknown. The CDR3 has 13 amino acids. Germline V gene data show CDR1 as SGHKS and CDR2 as YYEKEE (reference sequence). V gave up 4 bases and J gave up 4 bases, with 11 bases separating them. One entry per CDR3 protein results from TCRdb running MiXCR on the 5' RACE reads. The table records 40,000 to 60,000 distinct CDR3 sequences, approximately 7.6% of them present only once. Findings and limits, study-wide: Researchers found some responding clones in pre-infection memory, a sign that cross-reactive memory joined.

The sequence came from a young man who had mild COVID-19 (a few samples of this study predate the infection). Cell type and time point are not known. The sequenced sample consisted of PBMCs or a T cell subset sorted from them (not recorded which). The gene calls are TRBV5-5 and TRBJ1-2; perhaps TRBD1 as D (6 bases). CDR3 nucleotide sequence: TGTGCCAGCAGCCCGGACAGCCTCTATGGCTACACCTTC. Encoded protein: CASSPDSLYGYTF.